The rows below give T cell receptor beta chains drawn from one sample of a study of control samples from healthy donors and cancer patients. Generated by immunoSEQ multiplex PCR, the TCRdb table keeps only in-frame clones and is missing some. The data show about 220,000 clones, roughly 94% seen once. The specimen was blood. The receptors shown here come from a man in his fifties or sixties in good health. CDR3s include the opening cysteine and the closing phenylalanine or tryptophan. A D gene is named only where the DNA matches it firmly. Size is omitted from some rows. Given values are once, few, many or a class for expanded clones.

V: TRBV6-5; J: TRBJ1-3; size: .; D: .; DNA: TGTGCCAGCAGCCAGGACAGTAAAGGGCACACCATATATTTT; CDR3: CASSQDSKGHTIYF
V: TRBV7-8; J: TRBJ1-1; size: once; D: .; DNA: TGTGCCAGCAGCCCGGTGGGGGGGTTTGACACTGAAGCTTTCTTT; CDR3: CASSPVGGFDTEAFF
V: TRBV5-1; J: TRBJ2-3; size: once; D: .; DNA: TGCGCCAGCAGCCAGGATCTACAAGGGCGGTTAATTGAGTATTTT; CDR3: CASSQDLQGRLIEYF
V: TRBV19; J: TRBJ1-2; size: .; D: TRBD1; DNA: TGTGCCAGTAGTATCTCCACAGGGGGGGGCTATGGCTACACCTTC; CDR3: CASSISTGGGYGYTF
V: TRBV14; J: TRBJ2-1; size: .; D: TRBD2; DNA: TGTGCCAGCAGCCAAGGAGGCGTGAGGACTAGCGGCTACAATGAGCAGTTCTTC; CDR3: CASSQGGVRTSGYNEQFF
V: TRBV28; J: TRBJ1-2; size: .; D: .; DNA: TGTGCCAGCAGCACAGGGACCTATGGCTACACCTTC; CDR3: CASSTGTYGYTF
V: TRBV9; J: TRBJ2-4; size: .; D: .; DNA: TGTGCCAGCAGCCCGACTGTCGTCAGGGAGGCCAAAAACATTCAGTACTTC; CDR3: CASSPTVVREAKNIQYF
V: TRBV5-6; J: TRBJ2-2; size: .; D: .; DNA: TGTGCCAGCAGCTTGGGTAGTAACACCGGGGAGCTGTTTTTT; CDR3: CASSLGSNTGELFF
V: TRBV7-2; J: TRBJ1-5; size: once; D: .; DNA: TGTGCCAGCAGAACAGGGTTTGAGCAGCCCCAGCATTTT; CDR3: CASRTGFEQPQHF
V: TRBV5-1; J: TRBJ1-2; size: once; D: .; DNA: TGCGCCAGCAGCGCGGGCCACAGGAGTACGGACTATGGCTACACCTTC; CDR3: CASSAGHRSTDYGYTF
V: TRBV19; J: TRBJ1-5; size: .; D: .; DNA: TGTGCCAGTAGTATAGCGTCAGGGGTTCAGCCCCAGCATTTT; CDR3: CASSIASGVQPQHF
V: TRBV19; J: TRBJ1-1; size: .; D: TRBD1; DNA: TGTGCCAGTAGACAAAACGAGGGTAAAGGGATTAAAAGACAGGGGACTGAAGCTTTCTTT; CDR3: CASRQNEGKGIKRQGTEAFF
V: TRBV5-6; J: TRBJ2-7; size: .; D: TRBD1; DNA: TGTGCCAGCAACCGGGCAGGGGGTTTGTACGAGCAGTACTTC; CDR3: CASNRAGGLYEQYF
V: TRBV18; J: TRBJ2-7; size: .; D: .; DNA: TGTGCCAGCTCACCCTCACAGCGCTACGAGCAGTACTTC; CDR3: CASSPSQRYEQYF
V: TRBV9; J: TRBJ1-5; size: few; D: .; DNA: TGTGCCAGCAGCGTAGGAAGGGGCAATCAGCCCCAGCATTTT; CDR3: CASSVGRGNQPQHF
V: TRBV12-3/TRBV12-4; J: TRBJ2-7; size: once; D: .; DNA: TGTGCCAGCAGCTCCCGGGGGGAGCAGTACTTC; CDR3: CASSSRGEQYF
V: TRBV9; J: TRBJ2-5; size: .; D: .; DNA: TGTGCCAGCAGCGTAGAAGGCTGGGGTATGGAGACCCAGTACTTC; CDR3: CASSVEGWGMETQYF
V: TRBV27; J: TRBJ1-1; size: .; D: .; DNA: TGTGCCAGCAGTTCTTACGGGACTGAAGCTTTCTTT; CDR3: CASSSYGTEAFF
V: TRBV24-1; J: TRBJ1-5; size: .; D: TRBD1; DNA: TGTGCCACCAGTGACTCGGACAGGATCAATCAGCCCCAGCATTTT; CDR3: CATSDSDRINQPQHF
V: TRBV11-2; J: TRBJ2-1; size: .; D: TRBD2; DNA: TGTGCCAGCAGCCTTAGGGTTGGGGGGGATGAGCAGTTCTTC; CDR3: CASSLRVGGDEQFF
V: TRBV3-1/TRBV3-2; J: TRBJ2-3; size: .; D: .; DNA: TGTGCCAGCAGCCCCCGGGGACGAGATACGCAGTATTTT; CDR3: CASSPRGRDTQYF
V: TRBV11-3; J: TRBJ2-2; size: .; D: .; DNA: TGTGCCAGCAGCTTAGACAGAGACACCGGGGAGCTGTTTTTT; CDR3: CASSLDRDTGELFF
V: TRBV24-1; J: TRBJ2-3; size: .; D: TRBD1; DNA: TGTGCCACCAGTGACCTAAAAACGAACAGGGGGAGCACAGATACGCAGTATTTT; CDR3: CATSDLKTNRGSTDTQYF
V: TRBV28; J: TRBJ1-3; size: .; D: .; DNA: TGTGCCAGCAGTTCGAGATCCATTCCCTCTGGAAACACCATATATTTT; CDR3: CASSSRSIPSGNTIYF
V: TRBV2; J: TRBJ1-2; size: .; D: .; DNA: TGTGCCAGCAGTGAAGCGGCTAACTATGGCTACACCTTC; CDR3: CASSEAANYGYTF
V: TRBV11-2; J: TRBJ1-1; size: .; D: .; DNA: TGTGCCAGCAGCCCTCGCGGATGGGGAGTGCGTGACACTGAAGCTTTCTTT; CDR3: CASSPRGWGVRDTEAFF
V: TRBV5-1; J: TRBJ1-1; size: .; D: TRBD1; DNA: TGCGCCAGCAGCTTGGGGGACAGGGGATGGACTGAAGCTTTCTTT; CDR3: CASSLGDRGWTEAFF
V: TRBV7-6; J: TRBJ2-5; size: .; D: TRBD1; DNA: TGTGCCAGCAGCCGGGGACAGGGAGGAAAAGAGACCCAGTACTTC; CDR3: CASSRGQGGKETQYF
V: TRBV18; J: TRBJ1-4; size: .; D: TRBD1; DNA: TGTGCCAGCTCACAAGGGACAGGGATGGGAGAAAAACTGTTTTTT; CDR3: CASSQGTGMGEKLFF
V: TRBV9; J: TRBJ1-1; size: .; D: .; DNA: TGTGCCAGCAGCGCCACCCCGAGAGACACTGAAGCTTTCTTT; CDR3: CASSATPRDTEAFF
V: TRBV24-1; J: TRBJ2-5; size: .; D: .; DNA: TGTGCCACCAGTGACCTTAAGGGAGAGACCCAGTACTTC; CDR3: CATSDLKGETQYF
V: TRBV6-5; J: TRBJ2-4; size: .; D: TRBD2; DNA: TGTGCCAGCGGTTACTTTAGCGGGGGAGCCAAAAACATTCAGTACTTC; CDR3: CASGYFSGGAKNIQYF
V: TRBV5-5; J: TRBJ2-2; size: .; D: .; DNA: TGTGCCAGCAGCTTTACAGGGTACCCCGGGGAGCTGTTTTTT; CDR3: CASSFTGYPGELFF
V: TRBV18; J: TRBJ2-3; size: .; D: .; DNA: TGTGCCAGCTCACCTCAAACAGATACGCAGTATTTT; CDR3: CASSPQTDTQYF
V: TRBV11-3; J: TRBJ2-1; size: .; D: TRBD1; DNA: TGTGCCAGCAGCCTAGGACAGGCCAGAAATGAGCAGTTCTTC; CDR3: CASSLGQARNEQFF
V: TRBV10-1; J: TRBJ2-7; size: .; D: .; DNA: TGCGCCAGCAGTGAAATAGGGGGAAACGAGCAGTACTTC; CDR3: CASSEIGGNEQYF
V: TRBV4-3; J: TRBJ2-5; size: once; D: .; DNA: TGCGCCAGCAGCCAAGAAGGCAGGGACGGCGAGACCCAGTACTTC; CDR3: CASSQEGRDGETQYF
V: TRBV24-1; J: TRBJ2-3; size: .; D: TRBD1; DNA: TGTGCCACCAGTGATTTTGTGGCCAGGGGGCAAGATACGCAGTATTTT; CDR3: CATSDFVARGQDTQYF
V: TRBV18; J: TRBJ1-1; size: .; D: TRBD1; DNA: TGTGCCAGCTCACCAGTAACTGGACAGGGCACTGAAGCTTTCTTT; CDR3: CASSPVTGQGTEAFF
V: TRBV2; J: TRBJ1-5; size: .; D: .; DNA: TGTGCCAGCAGTTTTTATAGCAATCAGCCCCAGCATTTT; CDR3: CASSFYSNQPQHF
V: TRBV28; J: TRBJ2-3; size: .; D: TRBD2; DNA: TGTGCCAGCAGAACCGCTCTAGCGGGCACAGATACGCAGTATTTT; CDR3: CASRTALAGTDTQYF
V: TRBV7-8; J: TRBJ2-1; size: .; D: .; DNA: TGTGCCAGCAGCTTAAAAGGCCAGCGGATCTCCTACAATGAGCAGTTCTTC; CDR3: CASSLKGQRISYNEQFF
V: TRBV10-3; J: TRBJ1-6; size: .; D: .; DNA: TGTGCCATCAGTGAGGGGACATCACCCCTCCACTTT; CDR3: CAISEGTSPLHF
V: TRBV3-1/TRBV3-2; J: TRBJ1-1; size: few; D: .; DNA: TGTGCCAGCAGCCAGGGTCGCATGAACACTGAAGCTTTCTTT; CDR3: CASSQGRMNTEAFF
V: TRBV19; J: TRBJ1-5; size: .; D: TRBD1; DNA: TGTGCCAGTAGTATGAGTTACGCTAGGACAGGGTATATTCAGCCCCAGCATTTT; CDR3: CASSMSYARTGYIQPQHF
V: TRBV20-1; J: TRBJ2-7; size: .; D: TRBD1; DNA: TGCAGTTCGACAGGGGATCACGAGCAGTACTTC; CDR3: CSSTGDHEQYF
V: TRBV10-3; J: TRBJ1-3; size: .; D: .; DNA: TGTGCCATCTGGGACGCAACTCCCTCTGGAAACACCATATATTTT; CDR3: CAIWDATPSGNTIYF
V: TRBV7-9; J: TRBJ1-4; size: once; D: TRBD1; DNA: TGTGCCAGCAGCCATGGCGGATTGGACAGGAATGAAAAACTGTTTTTT; CDR3: CASSHGGLDRNEKLFF
V: TRBV28; J: TRBJ1-5; size: .; D: .; DNA: TGTGCCAGCGTGACCCAGGGAAATCAGCCCCAGCATTTT; CDR3: CASVTQGNQPQHF
V: TRBV28; J: TRBJ1-2; size: .; D: .; DNA: TGTGCCAGCGCCCGTGGCAGGGTAGGGTATGGCTACACCTTC; CDR3: CASARGRVGYGYTF